One sample yielded the 8 T cell receptor beta chains listed below, sequenced in a study of blood T cell repertoires in COVID-19. TCRdb's table, derived via immunoSEQ multiplex PCR, lists solely in-frame clones and lacks some. The profile shows some 41,000 clones, about nine tenths of them singletons. The source material was peripheral blood. All receptors derive from an elderly woman with active COVID-19.

The chain joins TRBV6-5 to TRBJ1-2, with 8 bases aligning to TRBD1. The CDR3 runs to 12 residues. Looked up from germline, CDR1 is MNHEY and CDR2 is SVGAGI. The V gene end was trimmed by 7 bases and the J gene end by 9 bases; junction bases not matched to a gene: 7. CDR3 loop: CASTGTGTSYTF. CDR3 DNA: TGTGCCAGCACCGGGACAGGCACCAGCTACACCTTC.

The V call is TRBV7-2, the J call TRBJ1-5; possibly TRBD1 for D (5 bases). The V end was cut by 1 base, the J end by 4 bases, with 8 bases between. Germline-derived CDR1 and CDR2 are SGHTA and FQGNSA. There are 14 residues in the CDR3. The CDR3 bases are TGTGCCAGCAGCTTAGATCAGGGAAATCAGCCCCAGCATTTT. This translates into CASSLDQGNQPQHF.

In this sample, this clone turned up once. This chain joins TRBV21-1 and TRBJ2-3; TRBD1 is the table's D call, not checked against the DNA. TRBV21-1 is a listed pseudogene. The CDR3 extends over 16 amino acids. The CDR3 loop is CASSKRTAKGTDTQYF. In nucleotides, the CDR3 is TGTGCCAGCAGCAAACGGACAGCTAAGGGTACAGATACGCAGTATTTT.

The J gene is TRBJ2-1, the V gene TRBV2; the D is unclear. Trimming stripped 0 bases from V and 4 bases from J, with 10 bases between. The CDR3 loop spans 15 amino acids. Germline V gene sequence: CDR1 SNHLY, CDR2 FYNNEI. The chain's CDR3 is CASSEAGRLYNEQFF. The CDR3 region has the DNA TGTGCCAGCAGTGAAGCTGGCAGATTATACAATGAGCAGTTCTTC. The full variable domain, rest sourced from reference TRBV2 and TRBJ2-1, is EPEVTQTPSHQVTQMGQEVILRCVPISNHLYFYWYRQILGQKVEFLVSFYNNEISEKSEIFDDQFSVERPDGSNFTLKIRSTKLEDSAMYFCASSEAGRLYNEQFFGPGTRLTVL.

The chain joins TRBV19 to TRBJ2-3; maybe TRBD1 (6 bases). This CDR3 region has 12 residues. Per germline, CDR1 LNHDA and CDR2 SQIVND (reference sequence). Between the trimmed V and J ends, which lost 7 bases and 7 bases, there was a span of 12 bases. Here the CDR3 DNA reads TGTGCCAGTAAGAATAGGGGGAATACGCAGTATTTT. This encodes CASKNRGNTQYF.

The V gene is TRBV7-2, the J gene TRBJ1-5; D perhaps matches TRBD1 (5 bases). Germline values: CDR1 SGHTA, CDR2 FQGNSA. With 1 base removed from V and 0 bases from J, the gap between germline ends came to 10 bases. There are 16 residues in the CDR3. In DNA, the CDR3 is TGTGCCAGCAGCTTAGAGGGGTCTTCTAGCAATCAGCCCCAGCATTTT. Translating gives CASSLEGSSSNQPQHF.

V usage is TRBV30 and J usage is TRBJ1-4, with D hard to call. Germline lookup yields CDR1 GTSNPN and CDR2 SVGIG (reference sequence). Between the trimmed V and J ends, which lost 5 bases and 3 bases, there was a span of 10 bases. The CDR3 contains 13 residues. The CDR3: CAWGYRANEKLFF. CDR3 sequence (DNA): TGTGCCTGGGGTTATCGGGCTAATGAAAAACTGTTTTTT.

A single count supports this clone. The V call is TRBV2, the J call TRBJ2-2; TRBD2 matches 8 bases. Germline V CDR1 and CDR2: SNHLY, FYNNEI. The V segment lost 3 bases and the J segment 4 bases; nucleotides outside the gene matches: 7. The CDR3 has 16 residues. The CDR3, as DNA: TGTGCCAGCAGTGAGTTGGGCCTAGCGGGCACCGGGGAGCTGTTTTTT. Amino acids: CASSELGLAGTGELFF.